This passage covers 32 T cell receptor beta chains from one sample sequenced in a study of T-cell reconstitution after alpha-beta-depleted transplantation in children. A TCRbeta library incorporating unique molecular identifiers was prepared. TCRdb re-derived calls from the PCR reads in MiXCR, one entry per CDR3 protein. This sample has about 250,000 distinct CDR3 sequences, with roughly 25% found just once. The input for sequencing was PBMCs, mostly from graft donor cells, taken 360 days after TCRalphabeta/CD19-depleted stem cell transplant. The receptor set was obtained from a female patient aged 2-9 years who had a stem cell transplant for congenital amegakaryocytic thrombocytopenia, so the T cells may come from the graft donor.

The rearrangement links TRBV14 to TRBJ2-7, with D possibly matching TRBD2 (5 bases). V dropped 4 bases and J dropped 6 bases, with 19 bases sitting between them. The CDR3 sequence is 15 residues long. Germline-derived CDR1 and CDR2 are SGHDN and FVKESK. The CDR3 DNA reads TGTGCCAGCAGCCTTTTAGCGCATGCAGGCTCCGAGCAGTACTTC. Protein product: CASSLLAHAGSEQYF.

This clonotype was detected a few times. The chain recombines TRBV20-1 with TRBJ1-3, with no clear D. This CDR3 comprises 12 residues. CDR1 DFQATT and CDR2 SNEGSKA come from the germline V gene (reference sequence). Trimming took off 2 bases at V and 4 bases at J, with 6 bases between the two ends. The CDR3 coding sequence is TGCAGTGCTAGATTGGGGGGAAACACCATATATTTT. It encodes CSARLGGNTIYF.

J is TRBJ2-3 and V is TRBV18; D gene uncertain. The germline gives CDR1 KGHSH, CDR2 LQKENI. This CDR3 region has 15 residues. Trimming left V 0 bases short and J 2 bases short, with 9 bases between. The CDR3 protein is CASSPPMVLTDTQYF. CDR3 DNA: TGTGCCAGCTCACCACCGATGGTTCTCACAGATACGCAGTATTTT.

The V gene is TRBV7-2, the J gene TRBJ1-2; TRBD1 agrees at 8 bases. After removal of 4 bases from V and 4 bases from J, the junction contained 5 bases not matched to a gene. Germline V CDR1 and CDR2: SGHTA, FQGNSA. The CDR3 is 14 residues long. In DNA form, the CDR3 reads TGTGCCAGCAGCTACTCGACAGGGGCCTATGGCTACACCTTC. Translating gives CASSYSTGAYGYTF. The full variable domain, with the rest looked up from reference TRBV7-2 and TRBJ1-2, is GAGVSQSPSNKVTEKGKDVELRCDPISGHTALYWYRQSLGQGLEFLIYFQGNSAPDKSGLPSDRFSAERTGGSVSTLTIQRTQQEDSAVYLCASSYSTGAYGYTFGSGTRLTVV.

This clonotype turned up a few times. The CDR3 loop is CASSSTGTGGYNEQFF. The CDR3 bases are TGCGCCAGCAGCTCAACCGGGACAGGGGGGTACAATGAGCAGTTCTTC. The rearrangement links TRBV5-1 to TRBJ2-1, with TRBD1 matching over 11 bases. Germline V gene lookup returns CDR1 SGHRS and CDR2 YFSETQ. This CDR3 is 16 amino acids long. V shed 3 bases and J 4 bases; nucleotides not matched to a gene: 6.

This clonotype was observed a few times. The chain links TRBV5-6 to TRBJ2-3; no firm D call. This CDR3 has 12 amino acids. The germline gives CDR1 SGHDT, CDR2 YYEEEE. With 3 bases removed from V and 4 bases from J, the gap between germline ends came to 6 bases. The CDR3, as DNA: TGTGCCAGCAGCTCAGGAGCAGATACGCAGTATTTT. Its protein product is CASSSGADTQYF. The entire variable domain, with the rest obtained from reference TRBV5-6 and TRBJ2-3, is as follows: DAGVTQSPTHLIKTRGQQVTLRCSPKSGHDTVSWYQQALGQGPQFIFQYYEEEERQRGNFPDRFSGHQFPNYSSELNVNALLLGDSALYLCASSSGADTQYFGPGTRLTVL.

This clonotype was seen only a few times. The V gene is TRBV29-1, the J gene TRBJ2-3; the D gene is possibly TRBD2 (5 bases). CDR3 size: 12 residues. From germline, CDR1 is SQVTM and CDR2 ANQGSEA. Trimming took off 6 bases at V and 3 bases at J, with 10 bases between the two ends. CDR3 sequence (DNA): TGCAGCGTGGGCGGGTTAACAGATACGCAGTATTTT. It is translated as CSVGGLTDTQYF.

This clonotype was detected only a few times. The V call is TRBV4-1, the J call TRBJ2-3, with D perhaps TRBD1 (6 bases). Deletions cut 3 bases from V and 1 base from J, with 14 bases between. The V gene's germline CDR1 is MGHRA and CDR2 YSYEKL. The CDR3 has 16 amino acids. The CDR3 region is CASSHPQGGGTDTQYF. In DNA form, the CDR3 reads TGCGCCAGCAGCCACCCACAGGGTGGGGGCACAGATACGCAGTATTTT.

This clonotype was observed a handful of times. The chain combines TRBV5-1 with TRBJ2-1, with D possibly being TRBD2 (5 bases). The CDR3 is 14 amino acids. Trimming pared 0 bases from V and 5 bases from J, leaving 9 bases between. The germline V gene has CDR1 SGHRS and CDR2 YFSETQ. The CDR3 is CASSLALANNEQFF. CDR3 nucleotides: TGCGCCAGCAGCTTGGCTCTAGCCAACAATGAGCAGTTCTTC.

In its sample, this clonotype was seen a few times. The chain joins TRBV7-2 to TRBJ2-7; no clear D gene. V lost 1 base and J lost 9, with 10 bases in between. Germline V gives CDR1 SGHTA, CDR2 FQGNSA. This CDR3 contains 12 residues. The CDR3 nucleotides read TGTGCCAGCAGCTTAGAGGTGGGCGCGCAGTACTTC. It codes for CASSLEVGAQYF.

The V gene is TRBV20-1, the J gene TRBJ2-5; D possibly corresponds to TRBD1 (6 bases). The CDR3 is 14 amino acids. V was clipped by 2 bases and J by 2 bases, with 12 bases between them. Germline V lookup: CDR1 DFQATT, CDR2 SNEGSKA (reference sequence). Here the CDR3 reads CSARLWQGQETQYF. CDR3 sequence (DNA): TGCAGTGCTAGACTCTGGCAGGGGCAAGAGACCCAGTACTTC.

The DNA for the CDR3 is TGTGCCAGCAGTTCGGGAATAGCGGGATTAGCCGGGGAGCTGTTTTTT. This gives the protein CASSSGIAGLAGELFF. This sequence joins TRBV28 and TRBJ2-2; TRBD2 agrees at 8 bases. Germline trimming cut 4 bases from V and 6 bases from J; bases unmatched to any gene: 10. Looked up from germline, CDR1 is MDHEN and CDR2 is SYDVKM. The CDR3 totals 16 residues.

This clonotype was found once. The chain carries TRBV12-3 or TRBV12-4 and TRBJ1-5, with D tentatively TRBD1 (6 bases). The V and J ends lost 1 base and 2 bases respectively, with 9 bases between them. The CDR3 covers 15 residues. The CDR3 sequence is CASSLGGPGNQPQHF. CDR3 nucleotide sequence: TGTGCCAGCAGTTTAGGGGGGCCAGGCAATCAGCCCCAGCATTTT.

This clonotype was recorded a few times. V and J are TRBV6-1 and TRBJ2-6; tentatively, D is TRBD1 (5 bases). Trimming removed 6 bases from V and 0 bases from J, with 9 bases in between. The CDR3 has 15 residues. CDR1 MNHNS and CDR2 SASEGT come from the germline V gene. The CDR3 reads CASSPGISGANVLTF. CDR3 nucleotide sequence: TGTGCCAGCAGCCCAGGGATCTCTGGGGCCAACGTCCTGACTTTC.

This clonotype was seen a handful of times. V usage is TRBV6-5 and J usage is TRBJ2-1; D gene uncertain. The ends were cut back, 2 bases at V and 6 bases at J, with 17 bases in the middle. CDR3 length: 16 amino acids. Per germline, CDR1 MNHEY and CDR2 SVGAGI. CDR3 nucleotides: TGTGCCAGCAGTTACCTCGCTAGTGGTCCATCCAATGAGCAGTTCTTC. The encoded protein is CASSYLASGPSNEQFF.

The V gene is TRBV18, the J gene TRBJ1-2; a weak D match, TRBD1 (5 bases). The CDR3 loop spans 14 amino acids. Germline V gene data show CDR1 as KGHSH and CDR2 as LQKENI. Trimming removed 3 bases at V and 4 bases at J, with 12 bases between. The chain's CDR3 is CASSPGLLRYGYTF. The CDR3 nucleotides are TGTGCCAGCTCACCGGGACTCCTTCGCTATGGCTACACCTTC.

The chain has TRBV5-1 and TRBJ2-7, with 9 bases that match TRBD1. Germline values: CDR1 SGHRS, CDR2 YFSETQ. The CDR3 spans 14 residues. With 4 bases clipped from V and 4 bases from J, the junction kept 6 bases outside the gene matches. CDR3 DNA: TGCGCCAGCAGCCAGGGGGACAGGGCTTACGAGCAGTACTTC. Amino acids: CASSQGDRAYEQYF.

J is TRBJ2-7 and V is TRBV20-1, with 9 bases aligning to TRBD1. CDR1 is DFQATT and CDR2 is SNEGSKA in the germline V gene (reference sequence). The CDR3 consists of 14 residues. V lost 6 bases, J lost 0 bases, and 6 bases stayed unmatched. The CDR3 reads CSAEQGASSYEQYF. As DNA, the CDR3 is TGCAGTGCGGAACAGGGGGCAAGCTCCTACGAGCAGTACTTC.

In this sample, this clonotype turned up a few times. The chain is built from TRBV12-3 or TRBV12-4 and TRBJ2-3; D is unclear. Trimming removed 6 bases from V and 2 bases from J, with 12 bases in between. This CDR3 region has 14 residues. Written as DNA, the CDR3 is TGTGCCAGCAGCAATGGGTACAACACAGATACGCAGTATTTT. Translation: CASSNGYNTDTQYF.

V usage is TRBV3-1 and J usage is TRBJ2-7, with 11 bases identical to TRBD2. J was trimmed by 0 bases and V by 3 bases; bases with no gene match: 4. This CDR3 spans 16 amino acids. The germline V gene has CDR1 LGHDT and CDR2 YNNKEL (reference sequence). This CDR3 is CASSHASGGLSYEQYF. The CDR3 coding sequence is TGTGCCAGCAGCCATGCTAGCGGGGGGCTCTCCTACGAGCAGTACTTC.

The chain joins TRBV27 to TRBJ2-3, with 7 bases that match TRBD1. CDR1 is MNHEY, CDR2 SMNVEV, per germline (reference sequence). J gave up 5 bases and V 3 bases, and 14 bases lay outside the gene matches. The CDR3 runs 17 residues. The CDR3 DNA is TGTGCCAGCAGTTTTAGTGTCTCTAGGGGGCCGGGAGATACGCAGTATTTT. It is translated as CASSFSVSRGPGDTQYF.

The sample holds a few counts of this clonotype. This chain joins TRBV5-1 and TRBJ2-3, with 7 bases fitting TRBD2. Germline trimming cut 1 base from V and 2 bases from J; bases unmatched to any gene: 7. Germline V gene data show CDR1 as SGHRS and CDR2 as YFSETQ. The CDR3 runs 16 residues. CDR3: CASSLTWGGTTDTQYF. In nucleotides, the CDR3 is TGCGCCAGCAGCTTGACGTGGGGGGGGACCACAGATACGCAGTATTTT.

This clonotype has only a few counts. The chain recombines TRBV12-3 or TRBV12-4 with TRBJ1-1, with D tentatively TRBD1 (5 bases). V lost 6 bases and J lost 5, with 16 bases in between. There are 14 residues in the CDR3. The CDR3 loop is CASRHGGAITEAFF. The CDR3 DNA follows: TGTGCCAGCAGGCATGGCGGGGCAATAACTGAAGCTTTCTTT.

This CDR3 is CSAKSGGGLAGEDNEQFF. DNA of the CDR3: TGCAGCGCCAAGTCCGGGGGGGGACTAGCGGGAGAGGACAATGAGCAGTTCTTC. This chain joins TRBV29-1 and TRBJ2-1, with 14 nucleotides matching TRBD2. Germline assignment: CDR1 SQVTM and CDR2 ANQGSEA. The CDR3 contains 18 residues. With 7 bases clipped from V and 5 bases from J, the junction kept 16 bases outside the gene matches.

The chain employs TRBV7-2 and TRBJ2-3; possible D gene TRBD2, 6 bases. The CDR3 sequence is 15 residues long. The germline V gene encodes CDR1 SGHTA and CDR2 FQGNSA. Trimming stripped 5 bases from V and 6 bases from J, with 18 bases between. The CDR3 bases are TGTGCCAGCAGCCCCCATGGTGCGGGGCCGGATACGCAGTATTTT. Amino acids: CASSPHGAGPDTQYF.

In its sample, this clonotype was seen a few times. CDR3 nucleotides: TGTGCCAGCAGCCGAAGGGCAGGGGCGGGCAATGAGCAGTTCTTC. It encodes CASSRRAGAGNEQFF. The chain combines TRBV12-3 or TRBV12-4 with TRBJ2-1; D might be TRBD1 (6 bases). Deletions cut 6 bases from V and 6 bases from J, with 18 bases between. CDR3 size: 15 residues.

In this sample, this clonotype turned up many times. A junction end diverges from the germline sequence, so it may reflect a read error. The genes are TRBV14 and TRBJ2-1; D is undetermined. The CDR3 contains 13 residues. Germline CDR1 SGHDN, CDR2 FVKESK. CDR3 DNA: TGTGCCAGCAGCCAGGGTATTTCTGATTGGCGAGTCTTC. Translated: CASSQGISDWRVF. The full variable domain, rest sourced from reference TRBV14 and TRBJ2-1, is EAGVTQFPSHSVIEKGQTVTLRCDPISGHDNLYWYRRVMGKEIKFLLHFVKESKQDESGMPNNRFLAERTGGTYSTLKVQPAELEDSGVYFCASSQGISDWRVFGPGTRLTVL.

This clonotype was found a few times. The chain employs TRBV10-3 and TRBJ1-1; D possibly corresponds to TRBD1 (6 bases). Trimming shortened V by 4 bases and J by 9 bases, and 18 bases separated the two germline ends. The germline V gene has CDR1 ENHRY and CDR2 SYGVKD. CDR3 size: 14 residues. CDR3 in amino acids: CAISAGSGARKAFF. Here the CDR3 DNA reads TGTGCCATCAGTGCAGGGTCGGGGGCCCGCAAAGCTTTCTTT.

A few counts support this clonotype. V gene TRBV20-1 combines with J gene TRBJ2-3; TRBD2 agrees at 14 bases. CDR1 is DFQATT and CDR2 is SNEGSKA in the germline V gene (reference sequence). V lost 3 bases, J lost 4 bases, and 12 bases stayed unmatched. The CDR3 extends over 18 amino acids. CDR3 amino acids: CSARGGTSGSPGADTQYF. DNA of the CDR3: TGCAGTGCTAGGGGGGGGACTAGCGGGAGTCCTGGCGCAGATACGCAGTATTTT.

The CDR3 DNA reads TGTGCCAGCAGCCGGGACAGGAACCCTTACGAGCAGTACTTC. Its protein product is CASSRDRNPYEQYF. This chain uses TRBV13 with TRBJ2-7; 8 positions match TRBD1. The CDR3 contains 14 residues. Trimming took 5 bases from V and 4 from J; bases not matched to a gene: 7. The V gene's germline CDR1 is PRHDT and CDR2 FYEKMQ (reference sequence).

This rearrangement joins TRBV5-1 to TRBJ2-7; 11 bases fit TRBD2. J gave up 1 base and V 1 base, and 10 bases lay outside the gene matches. In germline, CDR1 is SGHRS, CDR2 YFSETQ. This CDR3 is built from 18 residues. CDR3 sequence reads: CASSLNHWGTSGSYEQYF. The CDR3 nucleotides read TGCGCCAGCAGCTTGAATCATTGGGGGACTAGCGGATCCTACGAGCAGTACTTC.

The chain uses TRBV7-7 and TRBJ2-1; 8 bases match TRBD2. Per the germline V gene, CDR1 is SSHAT and CDR2 is FNYEAQ (reference sequence). This CDR3 is built from 16 residues. After removal of 1 base from V and 2 bases from J, the junction contained 4 bases not matched to a gene. CDR3 DNA: TGTGCCAGCAGCTTAGGGGTAGCGGGGACCTACAATGAGCAGTTCTTC. Amino acid sequence: CASSLGVAGTYNEQFF.